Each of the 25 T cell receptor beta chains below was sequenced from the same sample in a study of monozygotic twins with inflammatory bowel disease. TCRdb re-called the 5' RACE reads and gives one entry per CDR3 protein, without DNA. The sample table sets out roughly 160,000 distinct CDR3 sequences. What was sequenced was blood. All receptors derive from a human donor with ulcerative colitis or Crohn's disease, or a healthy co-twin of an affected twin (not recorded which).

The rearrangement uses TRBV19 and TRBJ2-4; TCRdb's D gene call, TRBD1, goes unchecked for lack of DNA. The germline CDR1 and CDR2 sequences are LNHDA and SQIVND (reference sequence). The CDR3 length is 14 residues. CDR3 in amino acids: CASSIDQGENIQYF. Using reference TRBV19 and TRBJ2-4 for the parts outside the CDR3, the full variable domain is DGGITQSPKYLFRKEGQNVTLSCEQNLNHDAMYWYRQDPGQGLRLIYYSQIVNDFQKGDIAEGYSVSREKKESFPLTVTSAQKNPTAFYLCASSIDQGENIQYFGAGTRLSVL.

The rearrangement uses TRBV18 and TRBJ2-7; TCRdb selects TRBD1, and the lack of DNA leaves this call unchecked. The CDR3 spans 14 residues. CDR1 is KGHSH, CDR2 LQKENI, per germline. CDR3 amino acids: CASSPRQLEYEQYF.

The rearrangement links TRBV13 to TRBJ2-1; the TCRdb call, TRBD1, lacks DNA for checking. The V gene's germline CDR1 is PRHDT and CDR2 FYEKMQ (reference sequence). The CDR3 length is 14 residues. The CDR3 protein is CASSPRPAPNEQFF. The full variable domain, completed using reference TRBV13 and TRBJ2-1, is AAGVIQSPRHLIKEKRETATLKCYPIPRHDTVYWYQQGPGQDPQFLISFYEKMQSDKGSIPDRFSAQQFSDYHSELNMSSLELGDSALYFCASSPRPAPNEQFFGPGTRLTVL.

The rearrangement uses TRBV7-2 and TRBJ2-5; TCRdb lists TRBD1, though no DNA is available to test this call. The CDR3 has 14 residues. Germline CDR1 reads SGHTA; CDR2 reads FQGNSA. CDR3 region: CASSLAAGFETQYF.

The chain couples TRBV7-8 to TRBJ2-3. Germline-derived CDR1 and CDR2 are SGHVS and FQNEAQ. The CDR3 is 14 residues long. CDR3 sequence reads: CASSRQPITDTQYF.

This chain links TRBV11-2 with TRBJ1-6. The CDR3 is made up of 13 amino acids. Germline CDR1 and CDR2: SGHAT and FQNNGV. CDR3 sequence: CASSLSYNSPLHF.

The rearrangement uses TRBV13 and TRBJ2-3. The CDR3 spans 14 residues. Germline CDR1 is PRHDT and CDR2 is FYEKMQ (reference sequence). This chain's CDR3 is CASSLGLILDTQYF.

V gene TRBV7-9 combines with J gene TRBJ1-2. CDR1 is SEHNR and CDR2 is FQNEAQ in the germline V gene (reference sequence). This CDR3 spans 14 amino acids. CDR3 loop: CASSLTISDYGYTF.

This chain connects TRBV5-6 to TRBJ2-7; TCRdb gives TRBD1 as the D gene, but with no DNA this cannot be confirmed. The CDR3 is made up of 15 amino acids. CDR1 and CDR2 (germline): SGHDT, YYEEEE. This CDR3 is CASSFPGANSYEQYF.

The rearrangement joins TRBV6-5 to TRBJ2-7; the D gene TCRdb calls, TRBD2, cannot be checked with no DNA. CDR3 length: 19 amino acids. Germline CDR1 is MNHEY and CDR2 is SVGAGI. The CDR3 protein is CASSYGGRVLAGIGDEQYF.

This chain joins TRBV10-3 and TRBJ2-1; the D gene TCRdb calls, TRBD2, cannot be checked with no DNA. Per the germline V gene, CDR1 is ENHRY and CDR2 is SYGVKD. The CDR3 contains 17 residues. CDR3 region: CAIGGTAASGIHGEQFF.

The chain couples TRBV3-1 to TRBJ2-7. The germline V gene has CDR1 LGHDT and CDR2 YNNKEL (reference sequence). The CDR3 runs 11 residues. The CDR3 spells CASSRAYEQYF.

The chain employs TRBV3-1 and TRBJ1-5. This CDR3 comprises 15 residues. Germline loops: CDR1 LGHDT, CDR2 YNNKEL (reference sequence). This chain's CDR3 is CASSQDFAISRPQHF.

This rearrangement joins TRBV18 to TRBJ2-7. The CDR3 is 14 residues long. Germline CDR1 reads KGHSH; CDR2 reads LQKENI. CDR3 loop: CASSPPNSGGQWYF.

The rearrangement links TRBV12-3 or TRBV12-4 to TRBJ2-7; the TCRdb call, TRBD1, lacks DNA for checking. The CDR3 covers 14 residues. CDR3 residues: CASSPGPQGYEQYF.

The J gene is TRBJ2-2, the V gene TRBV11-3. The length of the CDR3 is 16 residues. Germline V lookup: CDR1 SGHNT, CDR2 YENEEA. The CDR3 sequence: CASSFRSSENTGELFF. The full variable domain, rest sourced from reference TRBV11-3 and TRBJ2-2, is EAGVVQSPRYKIIEKKQPVAFWCNPISGHNTLYWYLQNLGQGPELLIRYENEEAVDDSQLPKDRFSAERLKGVDSTLKIQPAELGDSAVYLCASSFRSSENTGELFFGEGSRLTVL.

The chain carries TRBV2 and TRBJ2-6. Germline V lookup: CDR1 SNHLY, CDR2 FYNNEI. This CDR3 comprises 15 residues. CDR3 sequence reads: CASSVGNSGANVLTF.

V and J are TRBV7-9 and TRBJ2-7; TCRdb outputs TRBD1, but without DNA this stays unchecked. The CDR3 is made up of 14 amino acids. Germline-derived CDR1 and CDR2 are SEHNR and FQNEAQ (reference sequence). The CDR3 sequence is CASSSAGGAEEQYF.

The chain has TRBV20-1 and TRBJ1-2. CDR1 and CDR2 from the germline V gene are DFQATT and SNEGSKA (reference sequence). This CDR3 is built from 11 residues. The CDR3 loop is CSASQYHGYTF.

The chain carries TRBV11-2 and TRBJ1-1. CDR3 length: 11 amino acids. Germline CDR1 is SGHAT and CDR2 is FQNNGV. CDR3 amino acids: CASSFGLEAFF.

The CDR3 region is CSASPGGRYNEQFF. The V call is TRBV20-1, the J call TRBJ2-1; there is no DNA to check the TCRdb D call of TRBD1. Per germline, CDR1 DFQATT and CDR2 SNEGSKA (reference sequence). The CDR3 length is 14 residues.

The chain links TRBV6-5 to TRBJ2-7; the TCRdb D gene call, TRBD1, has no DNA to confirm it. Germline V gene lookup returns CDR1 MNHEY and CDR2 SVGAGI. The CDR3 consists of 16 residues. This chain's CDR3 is CASSYAIHGQTYEQYF.

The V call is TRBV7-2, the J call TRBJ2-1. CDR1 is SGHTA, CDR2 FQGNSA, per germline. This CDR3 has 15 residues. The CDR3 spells CASSRSGSVVNEQFF.

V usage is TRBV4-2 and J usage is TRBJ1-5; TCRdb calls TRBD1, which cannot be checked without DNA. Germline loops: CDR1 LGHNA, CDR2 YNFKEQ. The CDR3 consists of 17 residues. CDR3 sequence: CASSQGTTGGAYQPQHF.

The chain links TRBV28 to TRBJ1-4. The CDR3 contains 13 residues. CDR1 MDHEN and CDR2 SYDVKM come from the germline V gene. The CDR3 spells CASSLTALEKLFF.